This T cell receptor beta chain was observed in a study of neurological immune-mediated disorders. This clonotype was counted many times. Each sorted-subset library came from around 1 million CD4+ or CD8+ T cells. MiXCR was run by TCRdb on the 5' RACE reads, yielding one entry per CDR3 protein. The sample records roughly 36,000 distinct CDR3 sequences, approximately 7.2% being singletons. CDR3 length equals 15 residues. Trimming cost V 6 bases and J 5 bases, with 17 bases left between them. What was sequenced was CD4+ T cells from blood. This rearrangement joins TRBV12-3 or TRBV12-4 to TRBJ1-5; TRBD1 might be the D (5 bases). This clonotype originated in a man aged 50 or older in good health. The CDR3 region has the DNA TGTGCCAGCAGATCAGGCCAGAGGGGCCATCAGCCCCAGCATTTT. Translated: CASRSGQRGHQPQHF.